These 8 T cell receptor beta chains share one sample of origin, sequenced in a study of memory CD4+ T cells and cytomegalovirus serostatus. The sort gate was single viable CD3+CD4+CD8-CD45RO+ cells for memory CD4+ T cells. Assay: immunoSEQ multiplex PCR; the TCRdb copy retains only in-frame clones and omits some. The sample yields tens of thousands of clones, 70% to 85% seen once. Material for sequencing was memory CD4+ T cells from blood. The receptors shown here come from an adult in good health and CMV-seronegative.

This chain joins TRBV11-3 and TRBJ1-1, with D uncertain. From germline, CDR1 is SGHNT and CDR2 YENEEA. Between the trimmed V and J ends, which lost 6 bases and 1 base, there was a span of 6 bases. The CDR3 runs to 12 residues. CDR3 nucleotides: TGTGCCAGCAGTTCCGGGAACACTGAAGCTTTCTTT. This translates into CASSSGNTEAFF.

J is TRBJ1-2 and V is TRBV5-5, with 7 positions matching TRBD1. V shed 4 bases, J shed 7 bases, and the junction held 10 bases outside the gene matches. Germline loops: CDR1 SGHKS, CDR2 YYEKEE (reference sequence). The CDR3 sequence is 14 residues long. The CDR3 DNA is TGTGCCAGCAGCCAAAGACAGGGACCGGGTGGCTACACCTTC. Translated: CASSQRQGPGGYTF.

The chain links TRBV7-2 to TRBJ1-5; 10 positions match TRBD1. The CDR3 extends over 16 amino acids. With 1 base clipped from V and 2 bases from J, the junction kept 2 bases outside the gene matches. Germline values: CDR1 SGHTA, CDR2 FQGNSA. In nucleotides, the CDR3 is TGTGCCAGCAGCTTAGTAGGGACAGGGGGCAATCAGCCCCAGCATTTT. Its translation is CASSLVGTGGNQPQHF.

The V and J genes are TRBV18 and TRBJ2-7, with D perhaps matching TRBD1 (5 bases). The CDR3 is made up of 13 amino acids. V lost 3 bases and J 5 bases, leaving 11 bases between the germline ends. CDR1 and CDR2 (germline): KGHSH, LQKENI. CDR3 sequence reads: CASSPDTFHEQYF. The CDR3 DNA sequence: TGTGCCAGCTCACCGGACACTTTTCACGAGCAGTACTTC.

V gene TRBV11-1 combines with J gene TRBJ2-2; D gene unclear. Per germline, CDR1 SGHAT and CDR2 FQDESV (reference sequence). The CDR3 sequence is 14 residues long. V lost 0 bases and J lost 7, with 9 bases in between. In DNA form, the CDR3 reads TGTGCCAGCAGCTTAGCGGAAGTTGGCGGGGAGCTGTTTTTT. It encodes CASSLAEVGGELFF.

The chain employs TRBV7-2 and TRBJ1-1; 7 bases are a match to TRBD1. Germline V CDR1 and CDR2: SGHTA, FQGNSA. The length of the CDR3 is 13 residues. The V gene end was trimmed by 6 bases and the J gene end by 6 bases; junction bases not matched to a gene: 7. The CDR3: CASSFDREAEAFF. The CDR3 nucleotides are TGTGCCAGCAGTTTCGACAGGGAGGCTGAAGCTTTCTTT.

This clone was seen a handful of times. The J gene is TRBJ1-6, the V gene TRBV7-2; the D gene is possibly TRBD1 (6 bases). The CDR3 contains 13 residues. Germline CDR1 SGHTA, CDR2 FQGNSA. The V gene lost 5 bases and the J gene lost 14 bases, with 16 bases spanning the gap. The CDR3 DNA reads TGTGCCAGCAGCCCATCACGGACAGCGACCCTCCACTTT. It yields the protein CASSPSRTATLHF.

Only one count was recorded for this clone. The CDR3 sequence: CASSLEYSDIQYF. Written as DNA, the CDR3 is TGTGCCAGCAGCTTAGAATACTCTGACATTCAGTACTTC. The rearrangement links TRBV7-2 to TRBJ2-4; D call uncertain. Looked up from germline, CDR1 is SGHTA and CDR2 is FQGNSA. The germline V and J ends were trimmed by 1 base and 8 bases, with 9 bases remaining between them. The CDR3 covers 13 residues.